This T cell receptor (beta chain) is from a study of metastatic and nonmetastatic thyroid tumors. The CDR3 covers 15 residues. CDR1 is MNHEY, CDR2 SMNVEV, per germline (reference sequence). V lost 3 bases and J lost 0, with 12 bases in between. MiXCR was used by TCRdb to re-call the PCR reads. The sample lists approximately 20,000 clones, roughly 12% occurring once. All patients were untreated before thyroid surgery. The V call is TRBV27, the J call TRBJ2-7; perhaps TRBD2 as D (6 bases). Sequenced: blood. This receptor was obtained from a female donor with papillary thyroid cancer or a benign thyroid nodule (not recorded which). Some clones in this sample may be carry-over from other donors' samples. CDR3 bases: TGTGCCAGCAGTTTGGGGTCTAGCGTCTCCTACGAGCAGTACTTC. It specifies CASSLGSSVSYEQYF.